This T cell receptor beta chain was documented in a study of blood T cell repertoires in COVID-19 (TCRdb year 2020). About the investigation overall: Samples covering the acute and convalescent phases of COVID-19 were provided by collaborators in the United States, Italy and Spain. HLA class I and class II types, where available, came from metadata supplied by the sample provider rather than from assay-based typing. The sample metadata nearly always contained a de-identified subject ID, COVID-19 status, age in years and sex. A freely available public database, intended as a resource for researchers studying the immune response to SARS-CoV-2, is where the repertoires were released. Samples came from the ongoing ImmuneRACE study (first 160 participants) plus 1,254 subjects from 6 global collaborators. Subjects who had been exposed to COVID-19, were actively infected with it, or had recovered from it provided the deeply sampled blood TCRbeta repertoires that made up the dataset. The prospective study material was composed of cDNA or gDNA derived from T cells, B-cell-depleted T cells, or PBMCs.

V and J are trimmed by 1 base and 4 bases, and the gene matches miss 5 bases of the junction. The cysteine opens and the phenylalanine closes a CDR3 of 15 amino acids. Only the CDR3 portion is preserved as DNA: 45 bases, with reading frame beginning at the first base. According to the germline V gene, CDR1 reads SGHTA and CDR2 reads FQGTGA. A word on this clone: Its antigen remains unidentified. No base qualities exist here, and no much larger clone lies one base off it.

TCRbeta CDR3 regions were amplified from genomic DNA using the immunoSEQ Assay, a bias-controlled multiplex PCR. On the study's bioinformatics: The number of nucleated cells in each sample was estimated by amplification of reference gene primers within the assay. To quantify the absolute abundance of each unique TCRbeta CDR3 rearrangement, sequence reads were collapsed and filtered. For each sample, productive Simpson clonality was calculated as the square root of Simpson's diversity index over productive rearrangements. Imported from immuneACCESS, the table was reduced by TCRdb to in-frame sequences with V and J called. These copies leave out some clones; in studies compared against another copy, an unresolved V gene accounts for under half, and the cause of the remainder is not known. The DNA was the basis for D and trimming; V, J and clone size are from that table. Counted in this sample were around 56,000 clones; 65% to 90% of them appeared once. The top ten clonotypes cover under 30% of the sample.

On the study overall, not on this receptor specifically: The quantity of clinical and demographic metadata differed by source and by participant and was supplied without curation.

Whole blood was collected in K2EDTA tubes by collaborating institutions according to the institutions' own protocols. Collaborator samples were shipped for TCRbeta analysis as frozen whole blood, isolated PBMCs, or DNA extracted from either sample type. This TCR was sampled from a woman of 80 years or more with active or convalescent COVID-19. The sequence links TRBV7-3 to TRBJ2-5, with 8 central nucleotides matching TRBD2. The sequencing input was peripheral blood. The DNA sequence is TGTGCCAGCAGCTTAAGGTCCGGGGGGGCAGAGACCCAGTACTTC. Translated, it reads CASSLRSGGAETQYF.